This T cell receptor beta chain was captured in a study of CD8 T cells in Susac syndrome. RNA was extracted with the RNeasy kit, and a quantity of about 0.45 to 1 ug was reverse transcribed using random hexamers. Coverage of TCR beta CDR3 amplification by immunoSEQ multiplex PCR extended to 54 Vbeta and 13 Jbeta. A single record per CDR3 protein comes from TCRdb applying MiXCR to the immunoSEQ multiplex PCR reads. The table includes roughly 130,000 distinct CDR3 sequences, around 96% detected once. Trimming took off 5 bases at V and 2 bases at J, with 7 bases between the two ends. This CDR3 has 12 amino acids.

Material for sequencing was CD4+ T cells from PBMCs. J is TRBJ2-7 and V is TRBV12-3 or TRBV12-4; D might be TRBD2 (5 bases). The TCR sequence derives from a human donor in good health. CDR3 coding DNA: TGTGCCAGCAGTCGGACTCCCTACGAGCAGTACTTC. As protein: CASSRTPYEQYF.